The TCR beta chain described here comes from a study of blood T cell repertoires in COVID-19. The authors' processing: Reference gene primer amplification gave estimated nucleated cell counts. This table comes from immunoSEQ multiplex PCR, and its TCRdb copy is limited to in-frame clones, with some not included. That table is the source of V, J and clone size, and D and trimming were worked out from the DNA. Found here are hundreds of thousands of clones, about 87% of them singletons; the top ten hold 2.3%. The receptor comes from a woman aged 60-75 years with COVID-19, enrolled during active disease. The sample taken for sequencing was peripheral blood.

CDR3 nucleotides: TGTGCCAGTAGTAACCGGGACAGGGGGCCTTTAGGGACATACAATGAGCAGTTCTTC. It translates to CASSNRDRGPLGTYNEQFF. V is TRBV19 and J is TRBJ2-1; 12 nucleotides align to TRBD1. The J segment lost 4 bases and the V segment lost 4 bases, leaving 14 bases of the junction unmatched. This CDR3 comprises 19 residues. Looked up from germline, CDR1 is LNHDA and CDR2 is SQIVND (reference sequence).